The 23 T cell receptor beta chains in this list originate from one sample, sequenced in a study of tumor and adjacent non-tumor tissue in lung cancer. A modified ARM-PCR protocol with three rounds of nested PCR amplified TCRbeta. TCRdb reanalysed the multiplex PCR reads using MiXCR and keeps one entry per CDR3 protein. The profile shows 85,000 or so distinct CDR3 sequences, around 76% of them singletons. The template was RNA from unsorted bulk tissue. The normal lung tissue was taken more than 3 cm from the tumor edge. The source material was distant non-tumor lung tissue. Every receptor here comes from a woman aged 45-65 years with non-small cell lung cancer.

This clonotype was picked up many times. The CDR3 region is CATSAPGQGNQPQHF. CDR3 sequence (DNA): TGTGCCACCAGTGCCCCGGGACAGGGAAATCAGCCCCAGCATTTT. The chain uses TRBV24-1 and TRBJ1-5, with 9 bases identical to TRBD1. V was clipped by 5 bases and J by 4 bases; unmatched bases: 5. The CDR3 covers 15 residues. Germline V lookup: CDR1 KGHDR, CDR2 SFDVKD.

Notes on this clonotype: The junction departs from germline at one end; a sequencing error may be responsible. The CDR3 is CTSSLEGMKYEQYF. The CDR3 DNA follows: TGTACCAGCAGCTTGGAGGGGATGAAATACGAGCAGTACTTC. The rearrangement uses TRBV5-5 and TRBJ2-7, with a weak D call TRBD2 (6 bases). In germline, CDR1 is SGHKS, CDR2 YYEKEE (reference sequence). This CDR3 region has 14 residues.

This clonotype was observed a handful of times. The J gene is TRBJ2-3, the V gene TRBV6-2 or TRBV6-3; maybe TRBD2 (7 bases). The germline V gene encodes CDR1 MNHEY and CDR2 SVGEGT. CDR3 size: 16 residues. Trimming removed 8 bases at V and 2 bases at J, with 20 bases between. CDR3 amino acids: CASSALGGGVTDTQYF. The CDR3 bases are TGTGCCAGCTCGGCCTTAGGAGGGGGGGTCACAGATACGCAGTATTTT.

This clonotype was found a few times. Here the CDR3 reads CASNLFSGHGAYEQYF. The CDR3 bases are TGTGCCAGCAATCTCTTCAGCGGACACGGGGCATACGAGCAGTACTTC. The J gene is TRBJ2-7, the V gene TRBV6-6; D tentatively reads TRBD1 or TRBD2 (5 bases each). Trimming shortened V by 7 bases and J by 4 bases, and 23 bases separated the two germline ends. Germline CDR1 and CDR2: MNHNY and SVGAGI (reference sequence). CDR3 length: 16 amino acids.

To note about this clonotype: A read error may account for a junction end that differs from germline. This chain uses TRBV6-1 with TRBJ2-3; the match to TRBD2 covers 11 bases. This CDR3 is 16 amino acids long. CDR1 and CDR2 (germline): MNHNS, SASEGT. This CDR3 is CAKSETLAGGRDTQYF. The CDR3 bases are TGTGCCAAGAGTGAGACCTTAGCGGGAGGGCGCGATACGCAATATTTT.

Turning to this clonotype: One junction end does not reproduce the germline sequence, and a read error may be involved. The V call is TRBV4-1, the J call TRBJ2-7, with 8 bases aligning to TRBD2. The CDR3 has 18 amino acids. Germline loops: CDR1 MGHRA, CDR2 YSYEKL. CDR3 nucleotide sequence: TGCGCCAGCAACCAAGAATCCCCATTGGAAGCGGGAGTTAACGAGCAGTACTTC. It yields the protein CASNQESPLEAGVNEQYF.

As regards this clonotype: At one end, the junction sequence differs from germline, possibly due to a read error. This chain joins TRBV7-9 and TRBJ2-7; a possible D gene is TRBD2 (5 bases). The V gene's germline CDR1 is SEHNR and CDR2 FQNEAQ (reference sequence). The CDR3 has 12 residues. CDR3 in amino acids: CANSPGVLEQYF. The CDR3, as DNA: TGTGCCAACAGCCCCGGGGTGTTAGAGCAGTACTTC.

Concerning this clonotype: Since a much larger clone is just one base distant, this may be a read error. This rearrangement joins TRBV18 to TRBJ1-1, with 7 nucleotides matching TRBD1. Germline CDR1 is KGHSH and CDR2 is LQKENI. The CDR3 runs to 18 residues. With V trimmed by 0 bases and J by 7 bases, 17 bases remained unmatched. The CDR3 loop is CASSPPNRGLRGRIEAFF. CDR3 in DNA: TGTGCCAGCTCACCACCGAACAGGGGTCTGAGAGGGAGGATTGAAGCTTTCTTT.

On this clonotype itself: Sequence at one end of the junction differs from germline and may be a read error. CDR3: CTISALARDSRKRELFF. CDR3 nucleotides: TGTACCATCAGTGCGTTAGCGAGAGACTCGAGGAAAAGGGAGCTGTTTTTT. V gene TRBV10-3 combines with J gene TRBJ2-2; possible D gene TRBD2, 5 bases. Germline V gives CDR1 ENHRY, CDR2 SYGVKD. This CDR3 has 17 residues.

As for this clonotype: One end of the junction is discordant with germline, which a read error may explain. The chain has TRBV11-2 and TRBJ2-3, with D tentatively TRBD1 or TRBD2 (5 bases each). The CDR3 loop spans 16 amino acids. CDR1 is SGHAT and CDR2 is FQNNGV in the germline V gene. CDR3 DNA: TGTGCCAGCAGCTTGTGGGGCGAGATAGCGACAGCTACGCAGTATTTT. Residues: CASSLWGEIATATQYF.

V is TRBV5-1 and J is TRBJ1-5, with D hard to call. The CDR3 covers 13 residues. Germline V gene lookup returns CDR1 SGHRS and CDR2 YFSETQ. The V end was cut by 3 bases, the J end by 3 bases, with 7 bases between. The CDR3, as DNA: TGCGCCAGCAGCTATGATACCAATCAGCCCCAGCATTTT. Encoded protein: CASSYDTNQPQHF.

This clonotype was recorded only once. The conserved phenylalanine or tryptophan is not found at the CDR3 terminus, so this likely reflects a read error. The rearrangement links TRBV29-1 to TRBJ2-1; 8 bases match TRBD2. The CDR3 extends over 15 amino acids. Per the germline V gene, CDR1 is SQVTM and CDR2 is ANQGSEA. The CDR3: CSVELSGSSYDEQFS. Here the CDR3 DNA reads TGCAGCGTTGAGCTAAGCGGGAGTTCCTACGATGAGCAGTTCTCC.

The J gene is TRBJ2-5, the V gene TRBV24-1; a weak D match, TRBD2 (5 bases). Germline V gives CDR1 KGHDR, CDR2 SFDVKD. The length of the CDR3 is 15 residues. V gave up 5 bases and J gave up 2 bases, with 14 bases separating them. As DNA, the CDR3 is TGTGCCACCAGTGGATGGGCAGCGGCACAAGAGACCCAGTACTTC. Its protein is CATSGWAAAQETQYF.

Note on this clonotype: The final CDR3 position lacks the conserved phenylalanine or tryptophan, pointing to a likely read error. In nucleotides, the CDR3 is TGCAGTGCCCCAGACAGGGGTCGGACTAGCGGGAACGAGCAGTACTCC. Its protein is CSAPDRGRTSGNEQYS. The genes are TRBV20-1 and TRBJ2-7, with TRBD2 matching over 12 bases. Germline trimming cut 6 bases from V and 5 bases from J; bases unmatched to any gene: 14. This CDR3 is built from 16 residues. Germline CDR1 DFQATT, CDR2 SNEGSKA (reference sequence).

The table lists this clonotype with a count of one. With a much larger clone just one base away, this may be a read error. The chain uses TRBV7-9 and TRBJ2-3; D possibly matches TRBD1 or TRBD2 (6 bases each). The ends were cut back, 3 bases at V and 3 bases at J, with 13 bases in the middle. This CDR3 region has 15 residues. Germline-derived CDR1 and CDR2 are SEHNR and FQNEAQ (reference sequence). CDR3 nucleotides: TGTGCCAGCAGCTTCGGGGGCTCCGGTACAGATACGCAGTATTTT. It translates to CASSFGGSGTDTQYF.

The chain joins TRBV10-3 to TRBJ2-1; unclear D gene. The V end was cut by 10 bases, the J end by 0 bases, with 13 bases between. CDR1 and CDR2 from the germline V gene are ENHRY and SYGVKD. The CDR3 is 14 amino acids. CDR3 region: CANSPTGSYNEQFF. The CDR3 DNA is TGTGCCAATTCCCCCACTGGCTCCTACAATGAGCAGTTCTTC.

As for this clonotype: The junction shows a germline mismatch at one end, possibly a read error. Here the CDR3 DNA reads TGCGCCTGCAAAGGGGACGCTGGCAATCACCCCCAGCATTTT. Protein product: CACKGDAGNHPQHF. The chain has TRBV10-1 and TRBJ1-5; perhaps TRBD1 as D (5 bases). The CDR3 covers 14 residues. CDR1 is WNHNN, CDR2 SYGVQD, per germline (reference sequence).

Of note for this clonotype: Mismatch with germline at one junction end may stem from a read error. This chain connects TRBV20-1 to TRBJ2-5; D is perhaps TRBD2 (6 bases). Germline CDR1 and CDR2: DFQATT and SNEGSKA (reference sequence). The CDR3 covers 11 residues. In nucleotides, the CDR3 is TGCAGTGCAGGGCCGGGGGAGACCCATTACTTC. The encoded protein is CSAGPGETHYF.

A note on this clonotype: A read error may be the cause here, since a much bigger clone is one base away. This chain links TRBV20-1 with TRBJ1-2; 10 bases align to TRBD1. The CDR3 is made up of 16 amino acids. The junction had 15 bases not matched to a gene; V was cut back by 7 bases and J by 4 bases. The germline V gene encodes CDR1 DFQATT and CDR2 SNEGSKA (reference sequence). The CDR3 is CSVYGTGEKESYGYTF. The DNA for the CDR3 is TGCAGTGTCTACGGGACAGGGGAGAAGGAGAGCTATGGCTACACCTTC.

This clonotype was recorded only once. A read error may produce the germline difference seen at one junction end. The rearrangement links TRBV11-2 to TRBJ2-1; D might be TRBD2 (5 bases). Germline lookup yields CDR1 SGHAT and CDR2 FQNNGV. This CDR3 comprises 13 residues. The CDR3 nucleotides read TGTGCCAGCATCCTGGAGGCCTTCGGGGAGCGGTTCTTT. Its protein product is CASILEAFGERFF.

The count of this clonotype is one. The conserved final phenylalanine or tryptophan is absent from the CDR3, which likely points to a read error. J is TRBJ1-5 and V is TRBV28; D uncertain. CDR1 is MDHEN and CDR2 is SYDVKM in the germline V gene. CDR3 length: 17 amino acids. V lost 7 bases, J lost 0 bases, and 19 bases lay in between. The CDR3 coding sequence is TGTGCCAGCATTATAGCAGAATTCCGTGGTAGCAATCAGCCCCAGCATCTT. Translating it yields CASIIAEFRGSNQPQHL.

In the case of this clonotype: A read error may produce the germline difference seen at one junction end. The genes are TRBV29-1 and TRBJ1-3; no definite D call. Germline V gives CDR1 SQVTM, CDR2 ANQGSEA. This CDR3 contains 13 residues. The DNA of the CDR3 is TGCAGCGCGACGGCTTTCTCTGGAATCACCATACATTTT. Protein sequence: CSATAFSGITIHF.

Concerning this clonotype: Lacking the conserved final phenylalanine or tryptophan, this CDR3 likely reflects a read error. This chain connects TRBV12-3 or TRBV12-4 to TRBJ2-2; no clear D. The CDR3 totals 15 residues. CDR3 bases: TGTGTCAGCACACGTCATTTGTCCGTCACCGGGGAGCTGTTTTCT. It specifies CVSTRHLSVTGELFS.